This T cell receptor (beta chain) derives from a study of CD8+CD57+ T cells in acquired aplastic anemia. Study at large: Recorded DNA amounts for sorted CD4+ and CD8+ cells had an average of 3.2 ug. The study obtained about 10.8 million reads on average for CD4+ cells from healthy donors.

For CDR3 and TCR beta VDJ profiling, genomic DNA was the template used. TCRdb reprocessed the reads with MiXCR, giving one entry per CDR3 protein. Altogether about 160,000 distinct CDR3 sequences are present, around 45% being singletons, with the ten largest covering approximately 1%. In its sample, this clonotype was seen many times. Its antigen is currently unknown. Findings and limits, study-wide: Patients were compared with controls for CD8+ Simpson's diversity, and no significant difference emerged. Patients had around 28 CD8+ CDR3 sequences in common with controls (the shared set).

Sequenced input: sorted CD4+, CD8+, or CD8+CD57+ T cells (not recorded which) from PBMCs. This TCR came from a human donor in good health.

In DNA form, the CDR3 reads TGCAGTGCTAGAGAGGTCATGGTAGCTTTCTTT. Its protein product is CSAREVMVAFF. The chain employs TRBV20-1 and TRBJ1-1; D is uncertain. This CDR3 is built from 11 residues. Trimming took off 0 bases at V and 10 bases at J, with 9 bases between the two ends. Germline V gene data show CDR1 as DFQATT and CDR2 as SNEGSKA (reference sequence).